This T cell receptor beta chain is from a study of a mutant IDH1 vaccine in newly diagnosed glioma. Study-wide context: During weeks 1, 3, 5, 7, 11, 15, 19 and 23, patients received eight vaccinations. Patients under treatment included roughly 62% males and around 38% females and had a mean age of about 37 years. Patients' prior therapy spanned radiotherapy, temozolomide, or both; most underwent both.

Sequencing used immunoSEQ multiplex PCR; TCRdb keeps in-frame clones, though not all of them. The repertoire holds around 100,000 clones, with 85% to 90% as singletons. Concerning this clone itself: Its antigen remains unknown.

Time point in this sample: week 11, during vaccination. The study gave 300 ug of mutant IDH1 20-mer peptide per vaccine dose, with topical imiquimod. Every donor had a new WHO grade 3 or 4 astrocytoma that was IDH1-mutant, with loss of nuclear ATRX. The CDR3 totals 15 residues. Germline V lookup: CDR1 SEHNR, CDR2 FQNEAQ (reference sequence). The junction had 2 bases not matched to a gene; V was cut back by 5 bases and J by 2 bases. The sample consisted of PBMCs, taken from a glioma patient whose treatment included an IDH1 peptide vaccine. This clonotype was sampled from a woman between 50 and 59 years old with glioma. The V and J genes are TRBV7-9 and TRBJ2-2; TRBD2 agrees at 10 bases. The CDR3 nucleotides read TGTGCCAGCAGCCGGACTAGCGGAAACACCGGGGAGCTGTTTTTT. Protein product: CASSRTSGNTGELFF.